The present entry profiles one T cell receptor (beta chain) with its context. What it binds is not known. J was trimmed by 2 bases and V by 2 bases; bases with no gene match: 9. The CDR3 sequence is 16 residues long. Germline CDR1 MNHNY, CDR2 SVGAGI (reference sequence). These data originate in a study of shared clonotypes between healthy human individuals. Overall study results and limits: Non-shared clonotypes had lower generation probabilities than clonotypes shared by all four sorted-subset donors.

Deep level was the assay's run setting. The method was immunoSEQ multiplex PCR; TCRdb's version includes in-frame clones alone and lacks a portion of them. The sample contains more than 1 million clones, approximately 78% of which appear only once. The V gene is TRBV6-6, the J gene TRBJ2-7, with 7 bases aligning to TRBD1. This TCR was sampled from a man aged 18 to 29 in good health. Some clones in this sample may be carry-over from other donors' samples. Sequenced material: memory CD4+ T cells from PBMCs. Subset reported: CD45RA-negative fraction. Here the CDR3 reads CASSYGARDSPYEQYF. CDR3 in DNA: TGTGCCAGCAGTTACGGAGCCAGGGACAGTCCCTACGAGCAGTACTTC.